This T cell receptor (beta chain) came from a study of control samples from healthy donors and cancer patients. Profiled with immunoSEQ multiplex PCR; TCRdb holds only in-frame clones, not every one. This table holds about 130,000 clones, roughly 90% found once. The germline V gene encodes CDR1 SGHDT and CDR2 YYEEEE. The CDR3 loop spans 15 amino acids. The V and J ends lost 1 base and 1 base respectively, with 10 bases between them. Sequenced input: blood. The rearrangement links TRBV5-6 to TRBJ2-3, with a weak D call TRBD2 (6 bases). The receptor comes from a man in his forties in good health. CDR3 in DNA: TGTGCCAGCAGCTTGCGTAGCGGTGGCACAGATACGCAGTATTTT. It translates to CASSLRSGGTDTQYF.